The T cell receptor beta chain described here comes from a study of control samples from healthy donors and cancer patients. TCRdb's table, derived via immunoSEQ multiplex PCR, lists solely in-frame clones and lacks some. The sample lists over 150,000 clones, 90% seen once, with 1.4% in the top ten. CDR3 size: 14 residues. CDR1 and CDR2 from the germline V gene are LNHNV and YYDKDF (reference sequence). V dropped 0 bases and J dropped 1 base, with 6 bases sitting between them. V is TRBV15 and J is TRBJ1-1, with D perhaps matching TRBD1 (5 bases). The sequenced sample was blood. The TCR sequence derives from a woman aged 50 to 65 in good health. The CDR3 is CATSRDRANTEAFF. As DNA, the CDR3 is TGTGCCACCAGCAGAGACAGGGCGAACACTGAAGCTTTCTTT.